A single TCR beta chain is shown here with its context. Researchers divided each subset's genomic DNA evenly across several immunoSEQ plates. The data were produced by immunoSEQ multiplex PCR, yet TCRdb's version contains in-frame clones alone and is incomplete. The data show a few million clones, with around 94% seen just once and around 0.14% held by the top ten. The CDR3 covers 18 residues. The V end was cut by 5 bases, the J end by 0 bases, with 20 bases between. From germline, CDR1 is SGHAT and CDR2 FQNNGV. The sample comes from a study of shared clonotypes between healthy human individuals. The donors, healthy adults who were HIV-negative, had experienced no recent acute infections or vaccinations. CD45RA-negative memory and CD45RA+ naive subsets were split from the CD4+ cells.

This receptor was taken from a man between 18 and 29 years old in good health. The sample consisted of naive CD4+ T cells sorted from blood. The subset was: CD45RA+ positively selected. This rearrangement joins TRBV11-2 to TRBJ2-4; TRBD1 might be the D (6 bases). CDR3 in amino acids: CASSVGARTDLAKNIQYF. The CDR3, as DNA: TGTGCCAGCAGCGTAGGCGCCAGGACAGATCTAGCCAAAAACATTCAGTACTTC.